One and the same sample provided the 16 T cell receptor beta chains below, sequenced in a study of breast tumors, draining lymph nodes, adjacent tissues (dated by TCRdb to about 2016). The library relied on multiplex PCR. Sequencing took place on an Illumina HiSeq 2000. The public reads were reanalyzed by TCRdb: fastp trimming at Q25, MiXCR alignment, in-frame beta chains only. Records with the same CDR3 protein are collapsed into one entry carrying the most frequent genes and DNA. The sample profile shows approximately 250,000 distinct CDR3 sequences; less than 40% of them were found once. The biggest ten clones account for approximately 3.6% of the sample. The lymph node samples were taken from the axillary draining lymph nodes of breast cancer patients. The sequencing sample was made of axillary lymph node tissue. The origin of the receptors is a female donor with breast cancer. Some clones in this sample may be carry-over from other donors' samples.

This clonotype was seen many times. The chain combines TRBV4-1 with TRBJ2-2, with TRBD2 identical over 11 bases. V was clipped by 4 bases and J by 7 bases; unmatched bases: 5. Germline V lookup: CDR1 MGHRA, CDR2 YSYEKL. The length of the CDR3 is 15 residues. The CDR3 spells CASSRLAGRGGELFF. The DNA of the CDR3 is TGCGCCAGCAGCCGACTAGCGGGGAGGGGCGGGGAGCTGTTTTTT.

This clonotype was picked up a small number of times. The chain couples TRBV2 to TRBJ2-3; unclear D gene. This CDR3 region has 14 residues. V lost 5 bases and J 3 bases, leaving 12 bases between the germline ends. CDR1 SNHLY and CDR2 FYNNEI come from the germline V gene. DNA of the CDR3: TGTGCCAGCAGTATAGGGTTGGGGACAGATACGCAGTATTTT. This gives the protein CASSIGLGTDTQYF.

This clonotype showed up many times. The chain couples TRBV24-1 to TRBJ1-4; 7 bases map to TRBD1. Germline V gene lookup returns CDR1 KGHDR and CDR2 SFDVKD. Losses at the gene ends were 4 bases for V and 11 bases for J; bases not matched to a gene: 6. This CDR3 contains 13 residues. The CDR3 reads CATSDGGQNKLFF. Here the CDR3 DNA reads TGTGCCACCAGTGACGGGGGACAGAATAAACTGTTTTTT.

As regards this clonotype: A read error may explain this, as a much larger clone is one base away. V is TRBV5-8 and J is TRBJ1-2, with 9 bases identical to TRBD1. CDR1 SGHTS and CDR2 YDEGEE come from the germline V gene. V was pared by 2 bases and J by 3 bases, with 2 bases of the junction left unmatched. CDR3 length: 14 amino acids. The CDR3 loop reads CASSFGTGHYGYTF. The CDR3 bases are TGTGCCAGCAGCTTCGGGACAGGGCACTATGGCTACACCTTC.

The V call is TRBV24-1, the J call TRBJ2-3, with 8 bases fitting TRBD2. V shed 5 bases and J 1 base; nucleotides not matched to a gene: 7. The CDR3 covers 16 residues. Per germline, CDR1 KGHDR and CDR2 SFDVKD. CDR3 nucleotide sequence: TGTGCCACCAGTGCGCCCCGGCGGGAGGGCACAGATACGCAGTATTTT. This translates into CATSAPRREGTDTQYF.

This clonotype was detected many times. The chain employs TRBV7-2 and TRBJ2-1; D is unclear. CDR1 SGHTA and CDR2 FQGNSA come from the germline V gene. The CDR3 loop spans 12 amino acids. Trimming took off 2 bases at V and 8 bases at J, with 7 bases between the two ends. The CDR3: CASSLRVDEQFF. The CDR3 nucleotides read TGTGCCAGCAGCTTACGAGTGGATGAGCAGTTCTTC.

This clonotype has a count of ten or more. The rearrangement links TRBV2 to TRBJ2-3; D is possibly TRBD1 (5 bases). CDR1 SNHLY and CDR2 FYNNEI come from the germline V gene. Deletions cut 3 bases from V and 2 bases from J, with 9 bases between. The CDR3 totals 14 residues. As DNA, the CDR3 is TGTGCCAGCAGTGACAGGGCAGCCACAGATACGCAGTATTTT. Translated: CASSDRAATDTQYF.

The gene calls are TRBV24-1 and TRBJ2-1, with 15 positions matching TRBD2. CDR1 and CDR2 from the germline V gene are KGHDR and SFDVKD. The CDR3 is made up of 17 amino acids. J lost 7 bases, V lost 3 bases, and 6 bases had no gene match. The CDR3: CATSDPGLAGGRNEQFF. As DNA, the CDR3 is TGTGCCACCAGTGATCCCGGACTAGCGGGAGGGCGGAATGAGCAGTTCTTC.

As to this clonotype: Given a much more abundant clone one base away, this may be a read error. The gene calls are TRBV7-2 and TRBJ2-5, with D possibly TRBD2 on 7 matching bases. The V end lost 6 bases, the J end lost 5 bases, and 16 bases lay between the germline ends. Germline values: CDR1 SGHTA, CDR2 FQGNSA. The CDR3 contains 14 residues. The CDR3, as DNA: TGTGCCAGCAGTGTGGGGGGGCCTTGGGAGACCCAGTACTTC. Its protein product is CASSVGGPWETQYF.

In this sample, this clonotype turned up many times. The rearrangement links TRBV19 to TRBJ2-6; D may be TRBD1 (6 bases). CDR1 and CDR2 from the germline V gene are LNHDA and SQIVND (reference sequence). CDR3 length equals 18 residues. Trimming left V 4 bases short and J 0 bases short, with 16 bases between. CDR3 residues: CASSTIQGPTSGANVLTF. DNA of the CDR3: TGTGCCAGTAGTACCATTCAGGGGCCCACCTCTGGGGCCAACGTCCTGACTTTC. The full variable domain, its missing parts supplied by reference TRBV19 and TRBJ2-6, is DGGITQSPKYLFRKEGQNVTLSCEQNLNHDAMYWYRQDPGQGLRLIYYSQIVNDFQKGDIAEGYSVSREKKESFPLTVTSAQKNPTAFYLCASSTIQGPTSGANVLTFGAGSRLTVL.

J is TRBJ2-5 and V is TRBV7-8; D may correspond to TRBD1 or TRBD2 (5 bases each). CDR3 size: 15 residues. V was pared by 2 bases and J by 0 bases, with 10 bases between. Germline V gene data show CDR1 as SGHVS and CDR2 as FQNEAQ. CDR3 residues: CASSLYGGHQETQYF. The DNA for the CDR3 is TGTGCCAGCAGCTTATATGGGGGACACCAAGAGACCCAGTACTTC.

The genes are TRBV7-2 and TRBJ1-3; a possible D gene is TRBD1 (5 bases). Looked up from germline, CDR1 is SGHTA and CDR2 is FQGNSA. Trimming shortened V by 0 bases and J by 8 bases, and 14 bases separated the two germline ends. This CDR3 has 15 residues. CDR3 nucleotides: TGTGCCAGCAGCTTAGCGCGGGGGTCGGGGGACACCATATATTTT. This codes for CASSLARGSGDTIYF.

Many counts were recorded for this clonotype. The chain has TRBV7-9 and TRBJ1-2; no definite D call. The CDR3 covers 15 residues. V lost 4 bases and J lost 0, with 12 bases in between. Germline CDR1 and CDR2: SEHNR and FQNEAQ (reference sequence). The CDR3 is CASSSAAGANYGYTF. CDR3 nucleotides: TGTGCCAGCAGCTCCGCGGCAGGAGCTAACTATGGCTACACCTTC.

This clonotype has a count of ten or more. Here the CDR3 omits its conserved ending phenylalanine or tryptophan, so a read error is the likely source. The chain recombines TRBV2 with TRBJ1-6; D unresolved. Trimming removed 5 bases from V and 7 bases from J, with 12 bases in between. The germline CDR1 and CDR2 sequences are SNHLY and FYNNEI. The CDR3 totals 14 residues. CDR3 nucleotides: TGTGCCAGCAGTAACTCCGGGCCAAATTCACCCCTCCACCTT. Protein product: CASSNSGPNSPLHL.

This clonotype was found many times. The chain uses TRBV6-6 and TRBJ1-2; 7 bases match TRBD1. Unmatched junction bases numbered 11, after V lost 8 bases and J lost 5 bases. Germline CDR1 MNHNY, CDR2 SVGAGI (reference sequence). The CDR3 extends over 14 amino acids. CDR3 bases: TGTGCCAGCTCCTATAGGGGGCAGCAGTATGGCTACACCTTC. Protein sequence: CASSYRGQQYGYTF.

This clonotype was observed at least ten times. The chain carries TRBV2 and TRBJ2-1; 12 positions match TRBD2. V shed 7 bases and J 5 bases; nucleotides not matched to a gene: 6. Per the germline V gene, CDR1 is SNHLY and CDR2 is FYNNEI. The CDR3 length is 15 residues. The CDR3 nucleotides are TGTGCCAGCACCCTAAGACTAGCGGGAGACAATGAGCAGTTCTTC. This codes for CASTLRLAGDNEQFF.